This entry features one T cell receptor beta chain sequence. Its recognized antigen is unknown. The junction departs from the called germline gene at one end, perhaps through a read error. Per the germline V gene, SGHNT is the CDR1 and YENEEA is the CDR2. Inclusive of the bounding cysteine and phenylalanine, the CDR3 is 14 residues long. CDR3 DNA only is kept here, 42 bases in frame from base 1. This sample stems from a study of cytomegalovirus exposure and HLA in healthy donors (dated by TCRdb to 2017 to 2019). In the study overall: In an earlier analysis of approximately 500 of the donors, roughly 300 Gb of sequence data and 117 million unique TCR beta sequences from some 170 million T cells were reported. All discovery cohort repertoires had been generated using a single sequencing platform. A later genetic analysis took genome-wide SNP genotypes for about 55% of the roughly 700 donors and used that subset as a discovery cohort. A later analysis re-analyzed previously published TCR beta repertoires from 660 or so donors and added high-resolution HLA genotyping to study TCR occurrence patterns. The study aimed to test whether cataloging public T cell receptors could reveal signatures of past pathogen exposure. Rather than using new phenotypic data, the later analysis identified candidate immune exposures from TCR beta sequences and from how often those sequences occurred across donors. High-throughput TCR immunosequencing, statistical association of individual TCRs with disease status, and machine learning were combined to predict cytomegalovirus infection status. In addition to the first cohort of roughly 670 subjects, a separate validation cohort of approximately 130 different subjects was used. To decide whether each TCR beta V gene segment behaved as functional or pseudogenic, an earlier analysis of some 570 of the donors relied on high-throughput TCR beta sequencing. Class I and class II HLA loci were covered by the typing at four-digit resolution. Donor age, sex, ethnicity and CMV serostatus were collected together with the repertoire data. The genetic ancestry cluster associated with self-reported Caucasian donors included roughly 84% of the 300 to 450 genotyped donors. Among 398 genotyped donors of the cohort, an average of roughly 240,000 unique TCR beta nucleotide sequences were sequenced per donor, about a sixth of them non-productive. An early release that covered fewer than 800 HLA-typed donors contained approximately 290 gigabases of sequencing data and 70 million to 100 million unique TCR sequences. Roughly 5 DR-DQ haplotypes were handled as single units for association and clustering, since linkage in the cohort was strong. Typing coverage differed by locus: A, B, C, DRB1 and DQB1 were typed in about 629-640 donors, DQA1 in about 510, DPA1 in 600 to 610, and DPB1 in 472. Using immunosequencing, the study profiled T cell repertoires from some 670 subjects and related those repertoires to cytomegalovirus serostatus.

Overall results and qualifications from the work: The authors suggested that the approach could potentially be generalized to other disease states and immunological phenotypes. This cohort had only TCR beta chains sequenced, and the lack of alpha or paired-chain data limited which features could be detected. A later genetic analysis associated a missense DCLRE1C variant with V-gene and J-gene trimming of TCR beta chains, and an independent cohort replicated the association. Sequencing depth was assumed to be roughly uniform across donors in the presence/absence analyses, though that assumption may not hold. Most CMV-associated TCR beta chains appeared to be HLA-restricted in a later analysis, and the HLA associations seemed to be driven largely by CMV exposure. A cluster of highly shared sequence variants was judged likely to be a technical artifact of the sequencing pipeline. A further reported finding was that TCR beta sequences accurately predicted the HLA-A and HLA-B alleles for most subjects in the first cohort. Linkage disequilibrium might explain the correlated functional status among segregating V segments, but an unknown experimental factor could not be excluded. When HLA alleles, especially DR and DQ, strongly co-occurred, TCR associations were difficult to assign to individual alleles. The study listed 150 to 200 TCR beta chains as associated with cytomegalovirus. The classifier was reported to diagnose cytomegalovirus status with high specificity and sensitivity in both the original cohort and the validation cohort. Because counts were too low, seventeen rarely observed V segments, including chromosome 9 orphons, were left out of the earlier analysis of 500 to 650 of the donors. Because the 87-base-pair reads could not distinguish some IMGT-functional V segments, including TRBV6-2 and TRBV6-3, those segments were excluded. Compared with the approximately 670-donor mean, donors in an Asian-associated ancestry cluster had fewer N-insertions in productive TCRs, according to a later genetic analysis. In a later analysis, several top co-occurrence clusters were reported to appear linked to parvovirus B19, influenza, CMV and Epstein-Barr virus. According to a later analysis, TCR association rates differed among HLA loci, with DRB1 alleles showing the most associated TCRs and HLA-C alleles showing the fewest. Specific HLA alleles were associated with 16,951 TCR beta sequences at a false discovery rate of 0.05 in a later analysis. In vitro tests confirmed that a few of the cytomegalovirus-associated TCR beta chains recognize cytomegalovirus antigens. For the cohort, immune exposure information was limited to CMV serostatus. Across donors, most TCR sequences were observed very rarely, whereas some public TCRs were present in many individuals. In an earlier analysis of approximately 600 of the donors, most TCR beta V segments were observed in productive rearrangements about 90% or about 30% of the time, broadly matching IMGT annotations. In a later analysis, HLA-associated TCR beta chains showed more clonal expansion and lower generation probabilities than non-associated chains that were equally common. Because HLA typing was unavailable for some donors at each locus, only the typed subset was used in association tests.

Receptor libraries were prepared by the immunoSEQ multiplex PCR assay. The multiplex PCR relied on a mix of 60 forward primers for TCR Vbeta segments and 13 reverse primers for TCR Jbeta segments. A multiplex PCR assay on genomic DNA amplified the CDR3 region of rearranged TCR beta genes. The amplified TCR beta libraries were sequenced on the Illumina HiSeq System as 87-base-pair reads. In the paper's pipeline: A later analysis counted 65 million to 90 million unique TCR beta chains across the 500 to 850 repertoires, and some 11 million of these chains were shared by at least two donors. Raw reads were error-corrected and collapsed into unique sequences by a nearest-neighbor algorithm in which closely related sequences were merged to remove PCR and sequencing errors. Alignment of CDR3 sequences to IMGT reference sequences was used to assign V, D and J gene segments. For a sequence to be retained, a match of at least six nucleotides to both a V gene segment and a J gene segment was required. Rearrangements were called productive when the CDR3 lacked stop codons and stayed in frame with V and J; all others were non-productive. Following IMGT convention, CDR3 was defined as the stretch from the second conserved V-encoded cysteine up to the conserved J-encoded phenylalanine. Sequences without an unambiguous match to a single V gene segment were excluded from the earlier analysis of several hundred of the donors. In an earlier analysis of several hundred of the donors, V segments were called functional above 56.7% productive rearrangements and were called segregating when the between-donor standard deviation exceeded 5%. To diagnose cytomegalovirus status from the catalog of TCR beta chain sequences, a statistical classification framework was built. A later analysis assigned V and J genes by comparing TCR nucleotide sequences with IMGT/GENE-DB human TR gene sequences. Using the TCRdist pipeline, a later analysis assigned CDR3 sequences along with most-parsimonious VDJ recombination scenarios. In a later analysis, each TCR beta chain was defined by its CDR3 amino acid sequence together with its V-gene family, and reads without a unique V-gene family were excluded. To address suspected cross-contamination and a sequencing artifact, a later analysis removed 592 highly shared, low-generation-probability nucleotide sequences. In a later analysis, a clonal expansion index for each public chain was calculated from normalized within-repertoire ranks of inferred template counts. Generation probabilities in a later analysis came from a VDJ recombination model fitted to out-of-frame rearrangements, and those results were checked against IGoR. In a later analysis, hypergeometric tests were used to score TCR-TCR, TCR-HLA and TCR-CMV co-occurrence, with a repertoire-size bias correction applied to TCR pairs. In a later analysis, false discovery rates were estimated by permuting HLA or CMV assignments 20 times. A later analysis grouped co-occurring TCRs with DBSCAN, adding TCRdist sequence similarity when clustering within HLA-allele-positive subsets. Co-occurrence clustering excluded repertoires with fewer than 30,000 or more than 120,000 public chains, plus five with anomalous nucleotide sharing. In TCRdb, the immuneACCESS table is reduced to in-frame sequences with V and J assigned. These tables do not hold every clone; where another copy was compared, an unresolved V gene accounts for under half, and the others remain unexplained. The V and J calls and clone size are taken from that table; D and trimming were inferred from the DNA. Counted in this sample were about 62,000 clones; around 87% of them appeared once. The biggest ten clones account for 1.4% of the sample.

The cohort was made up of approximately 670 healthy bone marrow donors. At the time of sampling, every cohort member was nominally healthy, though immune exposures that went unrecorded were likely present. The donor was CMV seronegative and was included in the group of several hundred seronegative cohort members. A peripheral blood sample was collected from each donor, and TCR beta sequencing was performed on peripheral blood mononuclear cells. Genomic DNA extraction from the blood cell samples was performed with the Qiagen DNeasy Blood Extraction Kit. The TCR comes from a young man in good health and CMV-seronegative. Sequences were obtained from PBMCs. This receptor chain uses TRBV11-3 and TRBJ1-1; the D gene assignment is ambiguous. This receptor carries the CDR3 CAGSRSYDLTEAFF. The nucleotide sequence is TGTGCCGGCAGCCGTTCCTATGATCTGACTGAAGCTTTCTTT.